These 14 T cell receptor beta chains were all obtained from the same sample, sequenced in a study of long-term antiretroviral therapy in people with HIV. immunoSEQ v3.0 was run at survey level. Method: immunoSEQ multiplex PCR; TCRdb's copy keeps in-frame clones and lacks some. The table lists 25,000 to 40,000 clones, around 96% of them singletons. The sample was unsorted PBMCs, taken approximately 6.6 years after starting antiretroviral therapy. All receptors come from a man younger than 40 with HIV.

The rearrangement uses TRBV5-8 and TRBJ1-2, with D uncertain. The CDR3 has 11 residues. The V end lost 0 bases, the J end lost 10 bases, and 7 bases lay between the germline ends. Looked up from germline, CDR1 is SGHTS and CDR2 is YDEGEE. This chain's CDR3 is CASSLGPNYTF. The DNA for the CDR3 is TGTGCCAGCAGCTTGGGGCCCAACTACACCTTC.

The rearrangement uses TRBV5-1 and TRBJ2-3; 10 bases agree with TRBD1. Unmatched junction bases numbered 11, after V lost 4 bases and J lost 3 bases. The germline V gene has CDR1 SGHRS and CDR2 YFSETQ. The CDR3 has 17 amino acids. In DNA, the CDR3 is TGCGCCAGCAGCCGGCTGACAGGGGGCTTTAAGACAGATACGCAGTATTTT. Translating it yields CASSRLTGGFKTDTQYF.

This chain connects TRBV7-9 to TRBJ1-1; D remains ambiguous. The CDR3 runs 12 residues. Trimming shortened V by 6 bases and J by 0 bases, and 5 bases separated the two germline ends. Germline loops: CDR1 SEHNR, CDR2 FQNEAQ (reference sequence). CDR3 protein: CASRGMNTEAFF. The CDR3 DNA follows: TGTGCCAGCAGGGGGATGAACACTGAAGCTTTCTTT. The entire variable domain, with the rest obtained from reference TRBV7-9 and TRBJ1-1, is as follows: DTGVSQNPRHKITKRGQNVTFRCDPISEHNRLYWYRQTLGQGPEFLTYFQNEAQLEKSRLLSDRFSAERPKGSFSTLEIQRTEQGDSAMYLCASRGMNTEAFFGQGTRLTVV.

This clone appeared once. The chain employs TRBV15 and TRBJ2-7; 10 bases are a match to TRBD2. Unmatched junction bases numbered 8, after V lost 2 bases and J lost 1 base. The CDR3 runs to 17 residues. Germline CDR1 LNHNV, CDR2 YYDKDF (reference sequence). For the CDR3, the DNA is TGTGCCACCAGCAGAACTCTAGCGGGAGCGGTATCCTACGAGCAGTACTTC. This translates into CATSRTLAGAVSYEQYF.

V and J are TRBV19 and TRBJ2-7, with 9 bases lining up with TRBD2. The J segment lost 4 bases and the V segment lost 2 bases, leaving 12 bases of the junction unmatched. Germline lookup yields CDR1 LNHDA and CDR2 SQIVND (reference sequence). The CDR3 sequence is 17 residues long. The CDR3 loop reads CASSIRGLAELPYEQYF. CDR3 DNA sequence: TGTGCCAGTAGTATAAGGGGACTAGCCGAACTACCTTACGAGCAGTACTTC. Variable domain in full (rest from reference TRBV19 and TRBJ2-7): DGGITQSPKYLFRKEGQNVTLSCEQNLNHDAMYWYRQDPGQGLRLIYYSQIVNDFQKGDIAEGYSVSREKKESFPLTVTSAQKNPTAFYLCASSIRGLAELPYEQYFGPGTRLTVT.

The chain combines TRBV5-6 with TRBJ2-1; no clear D. Germline values: CDR1 SGHDT, CDR2 YYEEEE. Trimming pared 0 bases from V and 12 bases from J, leaving 7 bases between. The CDR3 covers 11 residues. The CDR3 spells CASSLGLGQFF. DNA for the CDR3: TGTGCCAGCAGCTTGGGGCTAGGGCAGTTCTTC. The full variable domain, with the rest looked up from reference TRBV5-6 and TRBJ2-1, is DAGVTQSPTHLIKTRGQQVTLRCSPKSGHDTVSWYQQALGQGPQFIFQYYEEEERQRGNFPDRFSGHQFPNYSSELNVNALLLGDSALYLCASSLGLGQFFGPGTRLTVL.

This chain joins TRBV6-5 and TRBJ2-7; maybe TRBD2 (5 bases). The germline V gene encodes CDR1 MNHEY and CDR2 SVGAGI. Trimming stripped 4 bases from V and 3 bases from J, with 10 bases between. The CDR3 spans 13 residues. Here the CDR3 DNA reads TGTGCCAGCAGTTTCGGACTGGGCTACGAGCAGTACTTC. It is translated as CASSFGLGYEQYF.

V usage is TRBV19 and J usage is TRBJ1-2; weak D call: TRBD1 (5 bases). CDR3 length: 14 amino acids. Trimming cost V 3 bases and J 2 bases, with 10 bases left between them. The germline V gene has CDR1 LNHDA and CDR2 SQIVND (reference sequence). This chain's CDR3 is CASSIAGQNYGYTF. The CDR3 DNA is TGTGCCAGTAGTATCGCGGGGCAGAACTATGGCTACACCTTC.

The V and J genes are TRBV6-1 and TRBJ1-5; D possibly corresponds to TRBD1 (5 bases). CDR1 is MNHNS, CDR2 SASEGT, per germline. This CDR3 region has 16 residues. V gave up 4 bases and J gave up 1 base, with 14 bases separating them. The CDR3 is CASSGRQLTSNQPQHF. CDR3 sequence (DNA): TGTGCCAGCAGTGGCCGACAGTTGACGAGCAATCAGCCCCAGCATTTT.

The rearrangement joins TRBV2 to TRBJ2-3; TRBD1 might be the D (7 bases). The CDR3 extends over 14 amino acids. Germline loops: CDR1 SNHLY, CDR2 FYNNEI. Trimming stripped 9 bases from V and 10 bases from J, with 23 bases between. The CDR3 nucleotides are TGTGCCAGGGGGACAGTACCCCAGGGGGGTCCGCAGTATTTT. Residues: CARGTVPQGGPQYF.

V is TRBV4-1 and J is TRBJ1-5; D unclear. The CDR3 has 15 residues. Germline CDR1 is MGHRA and CDR2 is YSYEKL. V lost 3 bases to trimming and J lost 4 bases, with 13 bases between them. The CDR3 loop reads CASSHRTGDNQPQHF. The CDR3 DNA sequence: TGCGCCAGCAGCCACCGAACCGGGGATAATCAGCCCCAGCATTTT.

About this clone: One end of the junction varies from germline; a read error may be responsible. V gene TRBV7-7 combines with J gene TRBJ2-2; 8 nucleotides match TRBD1. This CDR3 contains 13 residues. The germline V gene has CDR1 SSHAT and CDR2 FNYEAQ (reference sequence). CDR3 sequence (DNA): TGTGCTAGCAGCTTAGACAGGGGTAGGGAGCTGTTTTTT. Translated: CASSLDRGRELFF.

The chain joins TRBV11-2 to TRBJ2-4; 7 bases align to TRBD2. The CDR3 totals 16 residues. The germline CDR1 and CDR2 sequences are SGHAT and FQNNGV. The ends lost 7 bases at V and 0 bases at J; junction bases unmatched: 9. The CDR3 spells CASTRGGGLAKNIQYF. The CDR3 DNA sequence: TGTGCCAGCACCCGAGGCGGGGGTCTAGCCAAAAACATTCAGTACTTC.

This chain connects TRBV2 to TRBJ1-6; possible D gene TRBD1, 6 bases. From germline, CDR1 is SNHLY and CDR2 FYNNEI. This CDR3 has 15 amino acids. The V end lost 6 bases, the J end lost 9 bases, and 18 bases lay between the germline ends. The CDR3 DNA reads as TGTGCCAGCAGGGACGAGGACAGCTTCGGTTCACCCCTCCACTTT. Translating it yields CASRDEDSFGSPLHF.